This T cell receptor (beta chain) is from a study of cytomegalovirus exposure and HLA in healthy donors. Study-level results: With high specificity and sensitivity, the classifier reportedly diagnosed cytomegalovirus status.

Trimming pared 7 bases from V and 2 bases from J, leaving 15 bases between. Per the germline V gene, CDR1 is MNHNS and CDR2 is SASEGT. The CDR3 is made up of 15 amino acids. To note about this clone: Antigen unknown.

13 Jbeta primers and 60 Vbeta primers were used for the PCR. Data came from immunoSEQ multiplex PCR; TCRdb stores just in-frame clones and leaves some out. The sample lists roughly 140,000 clones, approximately 80% occurring once. The sequencing input was PBMCs. This chain connects TRBV6-1 to TRBJ2-1; D might be TRBD2 (7 bases). The receptor was derived from a woman in her 50s in good health and CMV-seronegative. The CDR3 bases are TGTGCCAGCATCATCCGGGGGGCCCCCTACAATGAGCAGTTCTTC. It translates to CASIIRGAPYNEQFF.